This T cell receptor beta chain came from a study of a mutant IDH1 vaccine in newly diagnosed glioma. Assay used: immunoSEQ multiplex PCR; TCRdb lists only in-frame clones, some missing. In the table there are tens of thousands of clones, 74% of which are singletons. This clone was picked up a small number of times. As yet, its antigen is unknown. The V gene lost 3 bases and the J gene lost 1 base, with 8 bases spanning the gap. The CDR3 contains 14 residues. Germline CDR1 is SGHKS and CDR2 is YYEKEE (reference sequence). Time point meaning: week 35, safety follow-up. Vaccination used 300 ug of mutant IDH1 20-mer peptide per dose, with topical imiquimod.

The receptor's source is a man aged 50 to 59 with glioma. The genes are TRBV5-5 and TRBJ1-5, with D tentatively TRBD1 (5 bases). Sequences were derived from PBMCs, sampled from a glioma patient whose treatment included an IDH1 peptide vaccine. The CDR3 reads CASSWDPSNQPQHF. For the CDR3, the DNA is TGTGCCAGCAGCTGGGACCCGAGCAATCAGCCCCAGCATTTT.